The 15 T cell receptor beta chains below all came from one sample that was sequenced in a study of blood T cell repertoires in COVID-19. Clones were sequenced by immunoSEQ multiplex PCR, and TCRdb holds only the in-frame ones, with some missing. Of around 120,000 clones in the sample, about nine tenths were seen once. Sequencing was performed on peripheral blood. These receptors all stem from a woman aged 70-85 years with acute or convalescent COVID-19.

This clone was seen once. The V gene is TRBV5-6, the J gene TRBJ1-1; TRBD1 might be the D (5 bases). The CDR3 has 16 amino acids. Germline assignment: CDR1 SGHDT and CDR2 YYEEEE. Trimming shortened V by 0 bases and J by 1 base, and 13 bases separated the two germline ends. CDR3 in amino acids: CASSLVVGVGNTEAFF. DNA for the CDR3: TGTGCCAGCAGCTTGGTGGTAGGGGTAGGGAACACTGAAGCTTTCTTT.

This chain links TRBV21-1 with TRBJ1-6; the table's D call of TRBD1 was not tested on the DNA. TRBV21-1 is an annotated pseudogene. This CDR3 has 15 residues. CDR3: CASSKRGQNNSPLHF. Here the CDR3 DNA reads TGTGCCAGCAGCAAAAGGGGGCAAAATAATTCACCCCTCCACTTT.

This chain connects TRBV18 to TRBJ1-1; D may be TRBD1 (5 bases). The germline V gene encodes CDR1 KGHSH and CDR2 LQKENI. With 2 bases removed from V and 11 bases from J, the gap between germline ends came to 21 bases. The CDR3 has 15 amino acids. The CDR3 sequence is CASSPDSWTPDGAFF. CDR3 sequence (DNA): TGTGCCAGCTCACCAGATTCTTGGACACCGGACGGTGCTTTCTTT. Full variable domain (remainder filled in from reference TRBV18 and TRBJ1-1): NAGVMQNPRHLVRRRGQEARLRCSPMKGHSHVYWYRQLPEEGLKFMVYLQKENIIDESGMPKERFSAEFPKEGPSILRIQQVVRGDSAAYFCASSPDSWTPDGAFFGQGTRLTVV.

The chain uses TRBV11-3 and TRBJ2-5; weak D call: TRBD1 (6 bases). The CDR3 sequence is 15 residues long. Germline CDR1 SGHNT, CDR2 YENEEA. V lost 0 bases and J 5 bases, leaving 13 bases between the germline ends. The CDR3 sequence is CASSLENRVEETQYF. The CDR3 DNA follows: TGTGCCAGCAGCTTAGAAAACAGGGTCGAGGAGACCCAGTACTTC.

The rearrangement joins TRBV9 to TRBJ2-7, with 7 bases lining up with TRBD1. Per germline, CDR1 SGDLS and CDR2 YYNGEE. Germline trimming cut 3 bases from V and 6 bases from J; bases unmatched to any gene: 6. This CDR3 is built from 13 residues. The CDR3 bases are TGTGCCAGCAGCGCCTCGCCAGGGGGCGAGCAGTACTTC. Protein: CASSASPGGEQYF.

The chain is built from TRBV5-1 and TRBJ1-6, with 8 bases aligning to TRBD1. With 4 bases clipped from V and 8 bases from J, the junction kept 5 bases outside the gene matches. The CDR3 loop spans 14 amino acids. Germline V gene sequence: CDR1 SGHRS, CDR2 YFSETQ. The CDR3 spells CASSVGQGHSPLHF. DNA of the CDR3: TGCGCCAGCAGCGTCGGACAGGGCCATTCACCCCTCCACTTT.

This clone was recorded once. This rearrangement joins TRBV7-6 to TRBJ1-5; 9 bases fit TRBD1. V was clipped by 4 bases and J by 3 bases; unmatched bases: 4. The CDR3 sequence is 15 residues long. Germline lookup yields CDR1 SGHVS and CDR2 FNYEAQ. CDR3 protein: CASSSGQGPNQPQHF. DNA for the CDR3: TGTGCCAGCAGCTCGGGACAGGGACCCAATCAGCCCCAGCATTTT.

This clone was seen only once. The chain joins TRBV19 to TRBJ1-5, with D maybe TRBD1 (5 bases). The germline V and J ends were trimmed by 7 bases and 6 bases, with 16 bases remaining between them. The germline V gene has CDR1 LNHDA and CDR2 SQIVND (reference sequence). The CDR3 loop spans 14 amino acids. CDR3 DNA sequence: TGTGCCAGTACCGGGACGGGAGAGGGTCAGCCCCAGCATTTT. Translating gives CASTGTGEGQPQHF.

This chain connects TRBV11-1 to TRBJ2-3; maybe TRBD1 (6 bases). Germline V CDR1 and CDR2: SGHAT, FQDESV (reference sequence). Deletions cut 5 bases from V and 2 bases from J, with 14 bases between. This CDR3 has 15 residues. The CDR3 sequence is CASSHWTEITDTQYF. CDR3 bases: TGTGCCAGCAGCCACTGGACAGAAATCACAGATACGCAGTATTTT.

The CDR3 bases are TGTGCCAGCAGTTTATCGGCGGGGGGCTGGGAGACCCAGTACTTC. It specifies CASSLSAGGWETQYF. V is TRBV27 and J is TRBJ2-5, with TRBD2 identical over 8 bases. V lost 0 bases and J lost 5; bases outside the gene matches: 5. This CDR3 is 15 amino acids long. The germline V gene has CDR1 MNHEY and CDR2 SMNVEV (reference sequence).

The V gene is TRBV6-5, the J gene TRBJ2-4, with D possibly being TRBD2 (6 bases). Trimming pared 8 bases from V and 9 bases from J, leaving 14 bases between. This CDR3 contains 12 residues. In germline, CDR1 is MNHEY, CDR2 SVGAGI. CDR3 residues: CASWGYGGIQYF. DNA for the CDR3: TGTGCCAGCTGGGGGTACGGGGGCATTCAGTACTTC.

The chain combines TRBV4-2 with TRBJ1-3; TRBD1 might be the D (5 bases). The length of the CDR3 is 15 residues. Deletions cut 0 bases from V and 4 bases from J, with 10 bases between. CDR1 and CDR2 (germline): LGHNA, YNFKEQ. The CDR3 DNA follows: TGTGCCAGCAGCCAAGAAGCGGGGCAAGGAAACACCATATATTTT. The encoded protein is CASSQEAGQGNTIYF.

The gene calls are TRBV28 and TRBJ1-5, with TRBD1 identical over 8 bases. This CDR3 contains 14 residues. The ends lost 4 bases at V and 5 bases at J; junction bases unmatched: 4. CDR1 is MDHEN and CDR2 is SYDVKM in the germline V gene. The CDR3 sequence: CASSSDREDQPQHF. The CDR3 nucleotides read TGTGCCAGCAGTTCGGACAGGGAGGATCAGCCCCAGCATTTT.

The DNA of the CDR3 is TGTGCCAGCAGCCCCGCAGGGAGGGAAGTAGCAGCTTTCTTT. Translation: CASSPAGREVAAFF. The chain joins TRBV3-1 (or the pseudogene TRBV3-2) to TRBJ1-1, with D possibly being TRBD1 (5 bases). The germline V gene encodes CDR1 LGHDT and CDR2 YNNKEL (reference sequence). V was cut by 4 bases and J by 10 bases, with 19 bases left in between. This CDR3 has 14 amino acids.

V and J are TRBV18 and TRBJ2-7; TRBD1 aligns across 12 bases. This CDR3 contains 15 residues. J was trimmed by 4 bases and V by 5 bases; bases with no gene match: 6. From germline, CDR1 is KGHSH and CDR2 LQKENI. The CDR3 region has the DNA TGTGCCAGCTCAGCGCAGGGACAGGGGGCGTACGAGCAGTACTTC. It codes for CASSAQGQGAYEQYF. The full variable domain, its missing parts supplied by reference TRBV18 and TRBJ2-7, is NAGVMQNPRHLVRRRGQEARLRCSPMKGHSHVYWYRQLPEEGLKFMVYLQKENIIDESGMPKERFSAEFPKEGPSILRIQQVVRGDSAAYFCASSAQGQGAYEQYFGPGTRLTVT.